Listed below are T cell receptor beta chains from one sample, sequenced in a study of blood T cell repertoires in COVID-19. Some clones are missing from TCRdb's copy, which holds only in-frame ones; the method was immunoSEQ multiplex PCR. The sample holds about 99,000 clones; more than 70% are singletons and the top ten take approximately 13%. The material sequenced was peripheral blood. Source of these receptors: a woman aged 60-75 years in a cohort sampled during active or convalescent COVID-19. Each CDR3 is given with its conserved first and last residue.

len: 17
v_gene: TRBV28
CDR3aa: CASSSRQGAIGNQPQHF

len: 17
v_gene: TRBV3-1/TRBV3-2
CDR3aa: CASSQVWTSGRNNEQFF

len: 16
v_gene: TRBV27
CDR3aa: CASSSPFDRGNTEAFF

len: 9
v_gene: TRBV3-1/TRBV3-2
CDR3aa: CASSQSRYF

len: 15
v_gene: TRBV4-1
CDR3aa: CASSQARERAYEQYF

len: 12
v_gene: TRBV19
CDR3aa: CASSLNSPMAFF

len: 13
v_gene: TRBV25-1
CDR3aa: CASSERLNTEAFF

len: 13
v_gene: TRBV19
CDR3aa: CASSSAAWDTQYF

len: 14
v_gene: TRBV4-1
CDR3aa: CASSDRLKGQPQHF

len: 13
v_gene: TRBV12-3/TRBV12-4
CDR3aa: CASSTSGANVLTF

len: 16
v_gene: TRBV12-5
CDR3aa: CASGLVRGELNTEAFF

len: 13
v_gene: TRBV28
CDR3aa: CASSFGSGAFLFF

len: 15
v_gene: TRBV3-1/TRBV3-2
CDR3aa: CASSPRGQGGDTQYF

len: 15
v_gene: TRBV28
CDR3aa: CASRPQGRTGNTIYF

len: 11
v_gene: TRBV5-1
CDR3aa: CASSSRDTQYF

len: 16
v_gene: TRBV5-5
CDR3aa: CASRPGQGALVGGYTF

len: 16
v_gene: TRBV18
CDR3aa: CASSLTQGAPNTEAFF

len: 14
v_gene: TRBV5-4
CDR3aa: CASSRDGTGSVQYF

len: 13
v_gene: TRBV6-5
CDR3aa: CASTQRGFTEAFF

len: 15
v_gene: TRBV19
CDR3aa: CASTRGLTVEGPQHF

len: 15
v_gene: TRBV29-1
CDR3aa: CSVSGQGGPRSEQYF

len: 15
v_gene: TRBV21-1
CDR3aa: CASTELAGAPETQYF

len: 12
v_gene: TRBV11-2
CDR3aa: CASSLAPRGRFF

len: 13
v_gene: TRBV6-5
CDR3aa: CASSLKDRDGQYF

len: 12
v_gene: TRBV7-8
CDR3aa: CASSLRELELFF

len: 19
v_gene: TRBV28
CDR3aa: CASSFQTGDVRGPGNTIYF

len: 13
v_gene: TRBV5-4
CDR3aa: CASSFPPDSPLHF

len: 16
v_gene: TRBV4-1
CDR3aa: CASSRQTSGRTDTQYF

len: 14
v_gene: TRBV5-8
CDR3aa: CASSSSGYTDTQYF

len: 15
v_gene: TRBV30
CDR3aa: CAWSRGTGRGETQYF

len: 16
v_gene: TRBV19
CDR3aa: CASSPVGDYKAGELFF

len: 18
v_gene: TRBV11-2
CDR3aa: CASSLSSAGSATNEKLFF

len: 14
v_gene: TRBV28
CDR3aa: CASRSSGVSTEAFF

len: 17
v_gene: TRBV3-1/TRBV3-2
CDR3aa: CASSQSDSSSGANVLTF

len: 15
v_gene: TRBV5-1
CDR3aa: CASSLTSQDADTQYF

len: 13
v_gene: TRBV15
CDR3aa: CATNRGATDTQYF

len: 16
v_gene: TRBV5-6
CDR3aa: CASSKGQGAGNSPLHF

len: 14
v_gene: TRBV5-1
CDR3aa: CASSMTRPGEKLFF

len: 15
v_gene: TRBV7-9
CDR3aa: CASSLAETGNQPQHF

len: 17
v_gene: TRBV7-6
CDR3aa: CASSLETGQGGNSPLHF

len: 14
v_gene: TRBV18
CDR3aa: CASSLGTGDYGYTF

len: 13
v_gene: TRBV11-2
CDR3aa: CASNRARTGELFF

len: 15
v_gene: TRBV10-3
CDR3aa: CAISEGGRAPDTQYF

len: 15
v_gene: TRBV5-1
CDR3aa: CASRREGGRGEKLFF